The 30 T cell receptor beta chains given below trace back to one sample, sequenced in a study of breast tumors, draining lymph nodes, adjacent tissues. TCRdb passed the multiplex PCR reads through MiXCR, listing each CDR3 protein once. The sample holds 13,000 or so distinct CDR3 sequences, roughly 62% seen once. The sequenced sample consisted of tumor-adjacent breast tissue. These receptors were taken from a female donor with breast cancer. Some clones in this sample may be carry-over from other donors' samples.

CDR3 bases: TGTGCCAGCAATAACCCCGATCAGCCCCAGCATTTT. Amino acid sequence: CASNNPDQPQHF. The chain uses TRBV6-1 and TRBJ1-5; D unclear. The CDR3 sequence is 12 residues long. Between the trimmed V and J ends, which lost 7 bases and 5 bases, there was a span of 9 bases. The germline V gene encodes CDR1 MNHNS and CDR2 SASEGT.

In its sample, this clonotype was seen many times. This chain connects TRBV9 to TRBJ2-5; D perhaps matches TRBD2 (6 bases). V was trimmed by 3 bases and J by 5 bases, leaving 11 bases between them. The CDR3 contains 13 residues. Germline loops: CDR1 SGDLS, CDR2 YYNGEE. The CDR3 reads CASSAGDGETQYF. The DNA for the CDR3 is TGTGCCAGCAGCGCGGGAGATGGGGAGACCCAGTACTTC. Full variable domain (missing parts from reference TRBV9 and TRBJ2-5): DSGVTQTPKHLITATGQRVTLRCSPRSGDLSVYWYQQSLDQGLQFLIQYYNGEERAKGNILERFSAQQFPDLHSELNLSSLELGDSALYFCASSAGDGETQYFGPGTRLLVL.

This clonotype appeared many times. The rearrangement joins TRBV18 to TRBJ2-2; perhaps TRBD1 as D (6 bases). Germline V gene data show CDR1 as KGHSH and CDR2 as LQKENI. This CDR3 spans 16 amino acids. The V end lost 0 bases, the J end lost 6 bases, and 14 bases lay between the germline ends. The CDR3 nucleotides are TGTGCCAGCTCACCACCGGTGTTCAGGGGCTCCGGGGAGCTGTTTTTT. It specifies CASSPPVFRGSGELFF.

The chain couples TRBV7-9 to TRBJ1-2; D might be TRBD1 (6 bases). The CDR3 has 18 amino acids. The V and J ends lost 0 bases and 1 base respectively, with 18 bases between them. Germline CDR1 reads SEHNR; CDR2 reads FQNEAQ (reference sequence). CDR3 protein: CASSLAGSGTQRNYGYTF. The CDR3 nucleotides read TGTGCCAGCAGCTTAGCTGGATCAGGGACACAACGTAACTATGGCTACACCTTC.

As to this clonotype: Given the absence of the conserved phenylalanine or tryptophan at the CDR3 end, a read error is likely. This sequence joins TRBV19 and TRBJ2-3; D unresolved. Germline-derived CDR1 and CDR2 are LNHDA and SQIVND (reference sequence). This CDR3 spans 12 amino acids. The V gene lost 4 bases and the J gene lost 3 bases, with 5 bases spanning the gap. The CDR3 nucleotides read TGTGCCAGTAGTAAGGAGACAGATACGCAGTATCTT. It is translated as CASSKETDTQYL.

Within the sample, this clonotype is medium-sized (0.01 to 0.1%). This chain connects TRBV2 to TRBJ2-7; the D gene is possibly TRBD2 (5 bases). Trimming shortened V by 6 bases and J by 1 base, and 7 bases separated the two germline ends. CDR3 length equals 12 residues. Germline-derived CDR1 and CDR2 are SNHLY and FYNNEI. In DNA, the CDR3 is TGTGCCAGCAGGCCGGGGTCCTACGAGCAGTACTTC. Its protein product is CASRPGSYEQYF.

At least ten counts were recorded for this clonotype. This sequence joins TRBV20-1 and TRBJ1-2, with TRBD1 identical over 9 bases. Germline V lookup: CDR1 DFQATT, CDR2 SNEGSKA (reference sequence). This CDR3 has 12 amino acids. The V segment lost 4 bases and the J segment 5 bases; nucleotides outside the gene matches: 2. CDR3 protein: CSAKDRGYGYTF. The CDR3 DNA sequence: TGCAGTGCTAAAGACAGGGGGTATGGCTACACCTTC.

This clonotype was observed many times. The chain couples TRBV12-3 or TRBV12-4 to TRBJ1-3, with a tentative D call TRBD1 (5 bases). The CDR3 contains 14 residues. V dropped 4 bases and J dropped 0 bases, with 7 bases sitting between them. CDR3 protein: CASSYRSSGNTIYF. CDR3 DNA sequence: TGTGCCAGCAGTTACAGGAGCTCTGGAAACACCATATATTTT.

Only a few counts were recorded for this clonotype. This sequence joins TRBV7-6 and TRBJ1-6, with 9 bases fitting TRBD1. Germline V gene sequence: CDR1 SGHVS, CDR2 FNYEAQ. The V and J ends lost 1 base and 10 bases, in that order; junction bases with no gene match: 5. The CDR3 loop spans 15 amino acids. The CDR3 nucleotides are TGTGCCAGCAGCTTAGAAGGGACAGGGAGATCACCCCTCCACTTT. As protein: CASSLEGTGRSPLHF.

The V gene is TRBV12-3 or TRBV12-4, the J gene TRBJ2-3; perhaps TRBD2 as D (6 bases). Trimming removed 4 bases at V and 5 bases at J, with 13 bases between. The CDR3 is made up of 14 amino acids. CDR3 in amino acids: CASSSTTGGDTQYF. CDR3 DNA sequence: TGTGCCAGCAGTTCAACTACCGGGGGAGATACGCAGTATTTT.

This clonotype was counted once. The chain links TRBV20-1 to TRBJ1-2; D not resolved. The CDR3 length is 9 residues. Trimming pared 4 bases from V and 3 bases from J, leaving 0 bases between. CDR1 and CDR2 (germline): DFQATT, SNEGSKA (reference sequence). The CDR3 sequence: CSANYGYTF. CDR3 bases: TGCAGTGCTAACTATGGCTACACCTTC.

This clonotype was seen repeatedly, ten times or more. The chain is built from TRBV5-1 and TRBJ2-1, with 9 nucleotides matching TRBD1. The germline gives CDR1 SGHRS, CDR2 YFSETQ. This CDR3 has 11 amino acids. The ends lost 0 bases at V and 14 bases at J; junction bases unmatched: 0. Here the CDR3 reads CASSLGQGEFF. The CDR3 DNA sequence: TGCGCCAGCAGCTTGGGACAGGGGGAGTTCTTC.

The chain links TRBV3-1 to TRBJ1-6; no firm D call. There are 15 residues in the CDR3. V lost 1 base and J 7 bases, leaving 11 bases between the germline ends. The germline CDR1 and CDR2 sequences are LGHDT and YNNKEL (reference sequence). Here the CDR3 reads CASSQGQSGNSPLHF. In nucleotides, the CDR3 is TGTGCCAGCAGCCAAGGCCAGAGTGGCAATTCACCCCTCCACTTT.

As regards this clonotype: No DNA is shown, since the ends of the CDR3 on it are uncertain; the CDR3 is the one TCRdb lists. The chain joins TRBV13 to TRBJ2-7; the table gives TRBD1 as D, unverified against the DNA. Including both end residues, the CDR3 is 20 amino acids long. The germline gives CDR1 PRHDT, CDR2 FYEKMQ (reference sequence). The CDR3 loop is CASSFYICSARGDRDYEQYF.

The chain couples TRBV6-2 or TRBV6-3 to TRBJ2-7, with TRBD1 matching over 9 bases. Germline CDR1 and CDR2: MNHEY and SVGEGT. CDR3 length: 12 residues. J lost 6 bases, V lost 8 bases, and 5 bases had no gene match. The DNA of the CDR3 is TGTGCCAGCCGGACAGGGGCTGGCGAGCAGTACTTC. As protein: CASRTGAGEQYF.

The V and J genes are TRBV7-9 and TRBJ2-7, with a tentative D call TRBD1 (5 bases). Germline CDR1 reads SEHNR; CDR2 reads FQNEAQ (reference sequence). There are 12 residues in the CDR3. CDR3 DNA: TGTGCCAGCAGCCTAGGGGCCTGCGGCCAGTGCGTC. This translates into CASSLGACGQCV.

The rearrangement uses TRBV5-6 and TRBJ1-6; 8 nucleotides line up with TRBD1. The CDR3 covers 16 residues. Germline assignment: CDR1 SGHDT and CDR2 YYEEEE. With 4 bases clipped from V and 8 bases from J, the junction kept 11 bases outside the gene matches. CDR3 loop: CASSDLQGVSDSPLHF. CDR3 in DNA: TGTGCCAGCAGCGATTTACAGGGGGTCTCAGATTCACCCCTCCACTTT.

This clonotype was recorded at least ten times. The chain joins TRBV11-3 to TRBJ2-2; D is unresolved. Germline values: CDR1 SGHNT, CDR2 YENEEA. Trimming left V 0 bases short and J 4 bases short, with 3 bases between. This CDR3 is 13 amino acids long. In DNA form, the CDR3 reads TGTGCCAGCAGCTTAGATTTCACCGGGGAGCTGTTTTTT. Amino acid sequence: CASSLDFTGELFF.

With regard to this clonotype: This may arise from a read error, as a much more abundant clone is one base away. The chain is built from TRBV29-1 and TRBJ2-7; 11 bases line up with TRBD2. Germline CDR1 reads SQVTM; CDR2 reads ANQGSEA. The CDR3 has 16 residues. J gave up 7 bases and V 1 base, and 12 bases lay outside the gene matches. The CDR3: CSVEVAGGPSYNEQYF. CDR3 nucleotides: TGCAGCGTTGAAGTAGCGGGGGGGCCCTCGTACAATGAGCAGTACTTC.

This clonotype has a handful of counts. The rearrangement links TRBV19 to TRBJ1-1, with a tentative D call TRBD1 (5 bases). The CDR3 length is 14 residues. V lost 1 base and J lost 0, with 6 bases in between. The germline CDR1 and CDR2 sequences are LNHDA and SQIVND (reference sequence). CDR3 amino acids: CASSIVGVNTEAFF. The DNA for the CDR3 is TGTGCCAGTAGTATAGTAGGGGTGAACACTGAAGCTTTCTTT.

The chain carries TRBV7-2 and TRBJ1-5; tentatively, D is TRBD1 (6 bases). The germline gives CDR1 SGHTA, CDR2 FQGNSA. This CDR3 has 15 amino acids. Trimming took off 2 bases at V and 7 bases at J, with 15 bases between the two ends. CDR3 residues: CASSLRQGSDQPQHF. CDR3 bases: TGTGCCAGCAGCTTACGTCAGGGGTCGGACCAGCCCCAGCATTTT.

This chain links TRBV10-3 with TRBJ2-7, with D uncertain. CDR1 ENHRY and CDR2 SYGVKD come from the germline V gene. The CDR3 contains 13 residues. V was cut by 3 bases and J by 6 bases, with 12 bases left in between. CDR3 nucleotides: TGTGCCATCAGTGACGATTCGGGCCTCGAGCAGTACTTC. Amino acid sequence: CAISDDSGLEQYF.

This clonotype has just one count. The chain uses TRBV19 and TRBJ2-6; TRBD1 matches 8 bases. Germline CDR1 and CDR2: LNHDA and SQIVND (reference sequence). The CDR3 has 14 amino acids. With V trimmed by 8 bases and J by 8 bases, 8 bases remained unmatched. The CDR3 here is CASGQGLDTNVLTF. CDR3 coding DNA: TGTGCCAGTGGACAGGGATTAGATACCAACGTCCTGACTTTC.

This clonotype appeared many times. This chain connects TRBV7-9 to TRBJ1-1; unclear D gene. Germline V gene data show CDR1 as SEHNR and CDR2 as FQNEAQ (reference sequence). The CDR3 extends over 11 amino acids. The V end was cut by 10 bases, the J end by 5 bases, with 11 bases between. This chain's CDR3 is CATTSRTEAFF. CDR3 sequence (DNA): TGTGCCACCACAAGCCGGACTGAAGCTTTCTTT. The whole variable domain, remainder taken from reference TRBV7-9 and TRBJ1-1, is DTGVSQNPRHKITKRGQNVTFRCDPISEHNRLYWYRQTLGQGPEFLTYFQNEAQLEKSRLLSDRFSAERPKGSFSTLEIQRTEQGDSAMYLCATTSRTEAFFGQGTRLTVV.

This clonotype was picked up many times. This chain connects TRBV6-2 or TRBV6-3 to TRBJ2-1, with D possibly matching TRBD2 (6 bases). Germline CDR1 is MNHEY and CDR2 is SVGEGT. Trimming pared 5 bases from V and 3 bases from J, leaving 17 bases between. The CDR3 spans 16 residues. The DNA of the CDR3 is TGTGCCAGCAGTCACCCCCCGGGGGAGCTCTACAATGAGCAGTTCTTC. It specifies CASSHPPGELYNEQFF.

The J gene is TRBJ2-3, the V gene TRBV2, with a possible D match to TRBD1 (6 bases). The germline V gene encodes CDR1 SNHLY and CDR2 FYNNEI. The length of the CDR3 is 15 residues. The V and J ends lost 6 bases and 6 bases respectively, with 19 bases between them. The CDR3 DNA sequence: TGTGCCAGCAGAGGAATAATTACAGGGCTTGATACGCAGTATTTT. Its translation is CASRGIITGLDTQYF. Using reference TRBV2 and TRBJ2-3 for the parts outside the CDR3, the full variable domain is EPEVTQTPSHQVTQMGQEVILRCVPISNHLYFYWYRQILGQKVEFLVSFYNNEISEKSEIFDDQFSVERPDGSNFTLKIRSTKLEDSAMYFCASRGIITGLDTQYFGPGTRLTVL.

The rearrangement joins TRBV2 to TRBJ2-7; D is ambiguous. V dropped 5 bases and J dropped 6 bases, with 17 bases sitting between them. The CDR3 length is 14 residues. Per germline, CDR1 SNHLY and CDR2 FYNNEI. The chain's CDR3 is CASSYSGGSSEQYF. In DNA form, the CDR3 reads TGTGCCAGCAGTTACTCGGGTGGGTCTTCCGAGCAGTACTTC.

This clonotype is categorized as medium-sized. The J gene is TRBJ1-2, the V gene TRBV20-1; 10 bases agree with TRBD1. The length of the CDR3 is 14 residues. The germline V gene has CDR1 DFQATT and CDR2 SNEGSKA (reference sequence). V gave up 3 bases and J gave up 8 bases; unmatched junction bases: 9. The CDR3 DNA follows: TGCAGTGCTAGTCCGGGGACAGGGGTTGGAGGCTACACCTTC. As protein: CSASPGTGVGGYTF.

This clonotype was found a few times. The chain combines TRBV5-1 with TRBJ2-2; TRBD2 might be the D (5 bases). V was clipped by 7 bases and J by 0 bases, with 13 bases between them. Germline CDR1 and CDR2: SGHRS and YFSETQ. The CDR3 loop spans 15 amino acids. The CDR3 region has the DNA TGCGCCAGCGCGCTAGCCTTATCGAACACCGGGGAGCTGTTTTTT. Protein: CASALALSNTGELFF.

This chain connects TRBV6-1 to TRBJ1-4; D is uncertain. CDR3 length: 15 amino acids. CDR1 MNHNS and CDR2 SASEGT come from the germline V gene. The ends were cut back, 2 bases at V and 8 bases at J, with 15 bases in the middle. Written as DNA, the CDR3 is TGTGCCAGCAGTGAAAGGCCAACGATGAACGAAAAACTGTTTTTT. Translated, it gives CASSERPTMNEKLFF.